This T cell receptor beta chain is from a study of T-cell memory formation after mild COVID-19. Findings of the study overall: There were some responding clones in pre-infection memory, which suggested that cross-reactive memory had joined. Of the contracting clones, CD4+ ones lay mainly in CM and EM, and CD8+ ones in EMRA.

A remark on this clonotype: Its antigen is currently unknown.

The CDR3 covers 17 residues. Germline trimming cut 0 bases from V and 4 bases from J; bases unmatched to any gene: 6. Germline V gene data show CDR1 as LGHDT and CDR2 as YNNKEL (reference sequence). TCRdb fed the 5' RACE reads into MiXCR, producing one record per CDR3 protein. The table lists 400,000 or so distinct CDR3 sequences, roughly 20% of them singletons. This sequence joins TRBV3-1 and TRBJ2-4; 10 bases fit TRBD1. The clonotype was recovered from an adult woman who had mild COVID-19 (a few samples of this study predate the infection). Cell type and time point are not known. Sequences were obtained from PBMCs or a T cell subset sorted from them (not recorded which). For the CDR3, the DNA is TGTGCCAGCAGCCAAGATTGGCCGGGACAGGGGAAAAACATTCAGTACTTC. As protein: CASSQDWPGQGKNIQYF.